Listed below are T cell receptor beta chains from one sample, sequenced in a study of T cell repertoires in cytomegalovirus infection. TCRdb independently ran MiXCR on the reads; one entry per CDR3 protein. Among about 63,000 distinct CDR3 sequences listed, 20% were seen once. No antigens are known for them. Sequenced material: CD8+ T cells from cultured PBMCs, taken from culture after CMV antigen stimulation. All receptors come from a human donor in good health (CMV status not recorded). Some clones in this sample may be carry-over from other donors' samples. Each CDR3 is given with its conserved first and last residue.

j_call v_call cdr3_aa
TRBJ2-7 TRBV7-9 CASSSNGPLPYEQYF
TRBJ1-2 TRBV28 CASSFRDYGYTF
TRBJ2-1 TRBV11-2 CASSLGGFGSQFF
TRBJ1-5 TRBV9 CASSAGTLRDQPQHF
TRBJ1-2 TRBV7-8 CASSLTGGATGYTF
TRBJ2-7 TRBV12-3/TRBV12-4 CASSPLTSGYEQYF
TRBJ1-5 TRBV27 CASSPGRNQPQHF
TRBJ1-6 TRBV7-8 CASSLELYNSPLHF
TRBJ2-3 TRBV4-1 CASSQEGSSGRLGTDTQYF
TRBJ2-5 TRBV6-6 CASSAGYQETQYF
TRBJ2-5 TRBV7-2 CASSSSHQETQYF
TRBJ2-1 TRBV2 CASSVGRDRGYNEQFF
TRBJ2-7 TRBV7-2 CASSPGLAGALEQYF
TRBJ2-3 TRBV11-2 CASSPHGGWADTQYF
TRBJ1-1 TRBV12-3/TRBV12-4 CASRSPDEAFF
TRBJ1-4 TRBV29-1 CSVYQGAYNEKLFF
TRBJ2-3 TRBV10-3 CAITSDRDTQYF
TRBJ2-5 TRBV29-1 CSVDSVRLGETQYF
TRBJ2-7 TRBV30 CAWSLGWEQYF
TRBJ2-1 TRBV27 CASSLGQPSRREQFF
TRBJ2-6 TRBV19 CASSIDGGSGANVLTF
TRBJ2-1 TRBV4-1 CASSRAGEKMDNEQFF
TRBJ2-1 TRBV7-2 CASSLEAGPLDEQFF
TRBJ1-2 TRBV4-1 CASSQTQGLEDGYTF
TRBJ1-3 TRBV7-8 CASSFPAGNTIYF
TRBJ1-6 TRBV7-2 CASSLLGNDSPLHF
TRBJ2-3 TRBV7-8 CASSLPGTTTDTQYF
TRBJ2-7 TRBV7-9 CASSEDSRSYEQYF
TRBJ2-3 TRBV6-6 CASTHWGSGTDTQYF
TRBJ2-3 TRBV7-2 CASISGGASTDTQYF
TRBJ2-2 TRBV7-2 CASSSIPGLGVGELFF
TRBJ1-1 TRBV7-9 CASSLEGGNTEAFF
TRBJ2-1 TRBV7-9 CASSPPHGPKDEQFF
TRBJ1-5 TRBV6-6 CASSYPGSNQPQHF
TRBJ2-5 TRBV7-8 CASSLGVDGETQYF
TRBJ2-7 TRBV11-2 CASSQGEQYF
TRBJ1-2 TRBV7-2 CASSPAGTIEF
TRBJ2-1 TRBV12-3/TRBV12-4 CASSPDRGSYNEQFF
TRBJ2-1 TRBV7-2 CASRGTRSYNEQFF
TRBJ1-1 TRBV7-9 CASTPRGTEAFF
TRBJ1-2 TRBV12-3/TRBV12-4 CASNMPGQGFYGYTF
TRBJ2-1 TRBV27 CASSLGGTGAYNEQFF
TRBJ1-1 TRBV19 CASSVGSYTEAFF
TRBJ1-1 TRBV12-3/TRBV12-4 CASSPPGQVNTEAFF
TRBJ1-2 TRBV4-3 CASSLSPETISYGYTF
TRBJ1-4 TRBV7-9 CASSLGGRGEEKLFF
TRBJ1-6 TRBV6-6 CASSSRGRGSNSPLHF
TRBJ1-6 TRBV2 CASSLTGTMADSPLHF
TRBJ2-2 TRBV27 CASSFTFGGTGELFF
TRBJ2-1 TRBV4-2 CASSPYRDSNEQFF
TRBJ2-5 TRBV7-2 CASSLYPAQETQYF
TRBJ2-3 TRBV28 CASSLYQAGGASDTQYF
TRBJ2-7 TRBV7-9 CASSPGNEQYF
TRBJ1-5 TRBV6-6 CASSYSSWDPSNQPQHF
TRBJ1-2 TRBV6-6 CASSYSLGTDYGYTF
TRBJ2-2 TRBV6-6 CASSYVMSTGELFF
TRBJ2-3 TRBV19 CASDGRDTQYF
TRBJ2-3 TRBV11-3 CASSPSGGPTDTQYF
TRBJ1-2 TRBV5-1 CASSSLNRDKNYGYTF
TRBJ2-1 TRBV11-2 CASSATGAQYNEQFF